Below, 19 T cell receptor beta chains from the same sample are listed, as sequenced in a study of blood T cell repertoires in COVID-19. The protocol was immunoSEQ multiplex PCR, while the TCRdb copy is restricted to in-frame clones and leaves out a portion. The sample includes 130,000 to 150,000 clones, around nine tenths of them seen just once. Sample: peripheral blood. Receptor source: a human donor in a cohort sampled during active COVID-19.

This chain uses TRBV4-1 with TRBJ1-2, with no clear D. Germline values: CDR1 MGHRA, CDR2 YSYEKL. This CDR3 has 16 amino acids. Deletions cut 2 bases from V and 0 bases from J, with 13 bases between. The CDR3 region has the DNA TGCGCCAGCAGCCAAAGGGTGGGAGGGTCTAACTATGGCTACACCTTC. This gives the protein CASSQRVGGSNYGYTF.

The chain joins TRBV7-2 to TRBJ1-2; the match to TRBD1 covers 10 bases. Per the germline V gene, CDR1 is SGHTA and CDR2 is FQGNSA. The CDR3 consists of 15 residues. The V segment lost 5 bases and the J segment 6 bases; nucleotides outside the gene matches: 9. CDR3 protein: CASSQRDRGSDGYTF. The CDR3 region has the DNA TGTGCCAGCAGCCAACGGGACAGGGGTTCGGATGGCTACACCTTC.

CDR3 sequence reads: CASSDLELTSTDTQYF. DNA for the CDR3: TGTGCCAGCAGTGACTTGGAGCTTACTAGCACAGATACGCAGTATTTT. The rearrangement links TRBV6-4 to TRBJ2-3; no definite D call. In germline, CDR1 is MRHNA, CDR2 SNTAGT. This CDR3 spans 16 amino acids. V was pared by 1 base and J by 0 bases, with 11 bases between.

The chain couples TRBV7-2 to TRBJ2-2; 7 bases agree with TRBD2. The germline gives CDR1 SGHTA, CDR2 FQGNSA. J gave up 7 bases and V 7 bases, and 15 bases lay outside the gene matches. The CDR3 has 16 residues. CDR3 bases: TGTGCCAGCACCAAACGGGGGAGGGGCCCTGACGGGGAGCTGTTTTTT. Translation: CASTKRGRGPDGELFF. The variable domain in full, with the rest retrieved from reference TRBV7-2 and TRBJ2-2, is GAGVSQSPSNKVTEKGKDVELRCDPISGHTALYWYRQSLGQGLEFLIYFQGNSAPDKSGLPSDRFSAERTGGSVSTLTIQRTQQEDSAVYLCASTKRGRGPDGELFFGEGSRLTVL.

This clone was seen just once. The CDR3 region has the DNA TGTGCCAGCAGTAGGCGTGGAGTCAACACCGGGGAGCTGTTTTTT. Its translation: CASSRRGVNTGELFF. The V gene is TRBV6-5, the J gene TRBJ2-2; D is undetermined. V was shortened by 5 bases and J by 2 bases, with 12 bases between the two germline ends. The CDR3 loop spans 15 amino acids. The germline gives CDR1 MNHEY, CDR2 SVGAGI.

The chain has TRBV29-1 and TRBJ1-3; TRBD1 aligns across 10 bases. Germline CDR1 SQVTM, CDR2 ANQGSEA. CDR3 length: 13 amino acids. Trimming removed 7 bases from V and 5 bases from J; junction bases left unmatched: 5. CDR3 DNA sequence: TGCAGCGCAAAGACAGGGGGCAGAAACACCATATATTTT. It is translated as CSAKTGGRNTIYF.

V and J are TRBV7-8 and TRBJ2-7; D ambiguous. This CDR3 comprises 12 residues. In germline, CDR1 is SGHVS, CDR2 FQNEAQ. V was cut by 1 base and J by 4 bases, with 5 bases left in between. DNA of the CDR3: TGTGCCAGCAGCTTAGTTGTATACGAGCAGTACTTC. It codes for CASSLVVYEQYF. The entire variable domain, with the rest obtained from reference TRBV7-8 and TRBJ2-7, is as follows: GAGVSQSPRYKVAKRGQDVALRCDPISGHVSLFWYQQALGQGPEFLTYFQNEAQLDKSGLPSDRFFAERPEGSVSTLKIQRTQQEDSAVYLCASSLVVYEQYFGPGTRLTVT.

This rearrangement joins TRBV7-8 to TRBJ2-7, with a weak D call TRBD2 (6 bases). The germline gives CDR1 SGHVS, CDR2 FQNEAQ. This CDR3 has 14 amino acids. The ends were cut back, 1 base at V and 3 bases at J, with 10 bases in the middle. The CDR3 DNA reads TGTGCCAGCAGCTTAGGGGCGGGGAACTACGAGCAGTACTTC. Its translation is CASSLGAGNYEQYF.

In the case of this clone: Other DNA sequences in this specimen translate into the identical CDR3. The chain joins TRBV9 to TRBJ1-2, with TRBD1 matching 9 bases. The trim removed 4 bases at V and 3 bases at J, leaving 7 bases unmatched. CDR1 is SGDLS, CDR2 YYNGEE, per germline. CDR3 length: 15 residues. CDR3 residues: CASSPQGATYYGYTF. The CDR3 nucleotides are TGTGCCAGCAGCCCACAGGGGGCGACATACTATGGCTACACCTTC.

The CDR3 reads CASSFQSSTDTQYF. The CDR3, as DNA: TGCGCCAGCAGCTTCCAGTCTAGCACAGATACGCAGTATTTT. The rearrangement uses TRBV5-1 and TRBJ2-3; D remains unclear. CDR3 length: 14 amino acids. Germline-derived CDR1 and CDR2 are SGHRS and YFSETQ. V lost 2 bases, J lost 0 bases, and 7 bases lay in between.

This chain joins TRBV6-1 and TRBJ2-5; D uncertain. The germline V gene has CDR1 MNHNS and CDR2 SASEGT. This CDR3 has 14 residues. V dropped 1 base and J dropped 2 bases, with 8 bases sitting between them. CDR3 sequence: CASSEGQIQETQYF. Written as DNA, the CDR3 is TGTGCCAGCAGTGAAGGCCAGATACAAGAGACCCAGTACTTC.

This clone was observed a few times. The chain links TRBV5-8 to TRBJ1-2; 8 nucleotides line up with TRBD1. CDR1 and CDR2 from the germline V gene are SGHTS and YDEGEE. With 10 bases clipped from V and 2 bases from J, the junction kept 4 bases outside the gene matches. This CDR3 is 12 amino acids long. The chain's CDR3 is CAPRGPNYGYTF. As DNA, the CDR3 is TGTGCCCCCAGGGGGCCGAACTATGGCTACACCTTC.

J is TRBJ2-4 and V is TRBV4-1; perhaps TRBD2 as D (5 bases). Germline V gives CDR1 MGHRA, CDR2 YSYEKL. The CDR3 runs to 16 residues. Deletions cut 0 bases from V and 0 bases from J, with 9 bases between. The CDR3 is CASSQEPGTAKNIQYF. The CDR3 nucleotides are TGCGCCAGCAGCCAAGAACCGGGAACAGCCAAAAACATTCAGTACTTC.

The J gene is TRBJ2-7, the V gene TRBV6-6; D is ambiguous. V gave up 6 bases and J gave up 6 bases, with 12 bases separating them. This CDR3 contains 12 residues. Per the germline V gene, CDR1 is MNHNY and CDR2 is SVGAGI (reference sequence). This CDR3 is CASSTEYPEQYF. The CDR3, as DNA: TGTGCCAGCAGCACAGAGTACCCCGAGCAGTACTTC.

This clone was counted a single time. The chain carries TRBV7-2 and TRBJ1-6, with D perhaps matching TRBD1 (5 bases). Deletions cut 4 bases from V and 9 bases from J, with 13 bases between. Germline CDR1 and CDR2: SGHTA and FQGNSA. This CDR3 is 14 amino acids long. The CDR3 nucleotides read TGTGCCAGCAGCTCCCGACAGTTTGGTTCACCCCTCCACTTT. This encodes CASSSRQFGSPLHF.

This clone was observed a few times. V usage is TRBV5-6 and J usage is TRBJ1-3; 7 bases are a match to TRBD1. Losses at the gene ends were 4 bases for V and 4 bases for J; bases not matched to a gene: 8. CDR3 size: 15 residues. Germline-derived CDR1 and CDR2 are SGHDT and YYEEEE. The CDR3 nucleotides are TGTGCCAGCAGCCCACTCGACAGGGCCGGAAACACCATATATTTT. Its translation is CASSPLDRAGNTIYF.

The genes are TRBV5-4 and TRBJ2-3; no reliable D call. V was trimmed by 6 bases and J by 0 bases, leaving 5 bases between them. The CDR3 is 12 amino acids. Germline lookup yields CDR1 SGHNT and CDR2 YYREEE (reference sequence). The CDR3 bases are TGTGCCAGCAAGAGTAGCACAGATACGCAGTATTTT. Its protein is CASKSSTDTQYF.

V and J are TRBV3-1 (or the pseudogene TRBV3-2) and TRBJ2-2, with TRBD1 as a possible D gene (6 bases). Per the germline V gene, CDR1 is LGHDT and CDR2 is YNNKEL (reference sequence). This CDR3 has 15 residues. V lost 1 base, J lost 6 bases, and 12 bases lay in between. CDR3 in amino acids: CASSQGLRGPGELFF. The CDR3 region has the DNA TGTGCCAGCAGCCAAGGGCTCAGGGGCCCCGGGGAGCTGTTTTTT.

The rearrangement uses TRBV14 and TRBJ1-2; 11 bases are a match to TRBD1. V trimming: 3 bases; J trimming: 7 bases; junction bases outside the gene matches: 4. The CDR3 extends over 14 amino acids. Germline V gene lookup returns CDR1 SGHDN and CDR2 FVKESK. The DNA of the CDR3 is TGTGCCAGCAGCCATGGACAGGGGGCGCGTGGCTACACCTTC. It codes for CASSHGQGARGYTF.